This TCR beta chain is drawn from a study of CD8 T cell repertoires and HIV-1 epitope variants. There are 13 residues in the CDR3. V lost 2 bases and J 8 bases, leaving 10 bases between the germline ends. Germline lookup yields CDR1 SGHDT and CDR2 YYEEEE. The table came from immunoSEQ multiplex PCR; TCRdb's copy has only in-frame clones and leaves some out. The sample lists 90,000 or so clones; roughly four fifths were seen once. The TCR sequence derives from a male donor with HIV. The chain combines TRBV5-6 with TRBJ1-4; D ambiguous. Sequencing was performed on uncultured baseline CD8+ T cells from peripheral blood mononuclear cells (PBMCs). The CDR3 here is CASSLSTDEKLFF. CDR3 nucleotides: TGTGCCAGCAGCTTAAGTACAGACGAAAAACTGTTTTTT. The full variable domain, in which reference TRBV5-6 and TRBJ1-4 provide the parts outside the CDR3, is DAGVTQSPTHLIKTRGQQVTLRCSPKSGHDTVSWYQQALGQGPQFIFQYYEEEERQRGNFPDRFSGHQFPNYSSELNVNALLLGDSALYLCASSLSTDEKLFFGSGTQLSVL.